Listed below are T cell receptor beta chains from one sample, sequenced in a study of Graves' ophthalmopathy and Graves' hyperthyroidism. TCRdb redid the calling of the multiplex PCR reads with MiXCR, one entry per CDR3 protein. The data hold 360,000 or so distinct CDR3 sequences, with about a sixth observed a single time. Material: peripheral blood. The receptor source for this set is a woman aged 18-35 years with Graves' ophthalmopathy. Each CDR3 is given with its conserved first and last residue. Each record gives: J gene, D gene, clone size, CDR3 length, V gene, CDR3 DNA, CDR3 protein. A D gene is named only where the DNA matches it firmly. Clone size is given for some rows only: seen once, a few or many times, or a class if the clone is expanded.

>TRBJ2-2|-|-|14|TRBV5-1
TGCGCCAGCAGCCAGAGCCAGGGACCCGGGGAGCTGTTTTTT
CASSQSQGPGELFF
>TRBJ1-1|-|many|11|TRBV7-9
TGTGCCAGCAGCCCACTATCCGAAGCTTTCTTT
CASSPLSEAFF
>TRBJ2-7|-|-|13|TRBV27
TGTGCCAGCAGTTGGGAGCCCTACGGCGAGCAGTACTTC
CASSWEPYGEQYF
>TRBJ1-5|-|many|14|TRBV6-2/TRBV6-3
TGTGCCACCAGGGGACATTCCTGGGATCAGCCCCAGCATTTT
CATRGHSWDQPQHF
>TRBJ2-7|TRBD1|many|14|TRBV7-8
TGTGCCAGCAGCCCCAGACAGGGTTTAGGCGAGCAGTACTTC
CASSPRQGLGEQYF
>TRBJ2-3|-|few|17|TRBV11-1
TGTGCCAGCAGCCTTTTCAGACAGAGCAGAGCTGGGGATACGCAGTATTTT
CASSLFRQSRAGDTQYF
>TRBJ2-7|TRBD1|many|14|TRBV10-2
TGCGCCAGCAGTGAGGGCAGGGGGCTCTTCGAGCAGTACTTC
CASSEGRGLFEQYF
>TRBJ2-7|TRBD2|many|15|TRBV7-3
TGTGCCAGCAGCCATCTAGCGGGAGGACAATACGAGCAGTACTTC
CASSHLAGGQYEQYF
>TRBJ2-5|TRBD1|many|16|TRBV12-3/TRBV12-4
TGTGCCAGCAGTTTATTGGGCAGGGGGCCCGGAGAGACCCAGTACTTC
CASSLLGRGPGETQYF
>TRBJ1-2|-|many|12|TRBV29-1
TGCAGCGTTGGAGAACAGGGCTATGGCTACACCTTC
CSVGEQGYGYTF
>TRBJ2-7|-|-|11|TRBV6-1
TGTGCCAGCAAGGGCCTCGGCGAGCAGTACTTC
CASKGLGEQYF
>TRBJ2-7|-|many|14|TRBV28
TGTGCCAGCAGTTTACACCCGGGACTTGGCGAGCAGTACTTC
CASSLHPGLGEQYF